The T cell receptor (beta chain) described here comes from a study of cytomegalovirus exposure and HLA in healthy donors. PCR was performed using 60 Vbeta and 13 Jbeta primers. This table comes from immunoSEQ multiplex PCR, and its TCRdb copy is limited to in-frame clones, with some not included. The data contain 220,000 or so clones, around 75% of them singletons. The germline V gene encodes CDR1 SGHAT and CDR2 FQDESV (reference sequence). V was shortened by 3 bases and J by 2 bases, with 12 bases between the two germline ends. The CDR3 spans 15 residues. The sequence was collected from a woman in her twenties or thirties in good health and CMV-seronegative. J is TRBJ2-3 and V is TRBV11-1, with D unresolved. Source material: PBMCs. CDR3 protein: CASSFMWAYTDTQYF. CDR3 DNA: TGTGCCAGCAGCTTTATGTGGGCATACACAGATACGCAGTATTTT.